One sample yielded the 4 T cell receptor beta chains listed below, sequenced in a study of breast tumors, draining lymph nodes, adjacent tissues. Via MiXCR, TCRdb re-called the multiplex PCR reads, giving one row per CDR3 protein. The table includes about 20,000 distinct CDR3 sequences, roughly 30% detected once. Sample: breast tumor tissue. The receptors were sampled from a female donor with breast cancer. Some clones in this sample may be carry-over from other donors' samples.

In this sample, this clonotype turned up many times. The chain employs TRBV5-1 and TRBJ2-2; D gene ambiguous. Germline lookup yields CDR1 SGHRS and CDR2 YFSETQ. This CDR3 is 12 amino acids long. V dropped 3 bases and J dropped 5 bases, with 5 bases sitting between them. The CDR3 DNA reads as TGCGCCAGCAGCTCCACGACCGGGGAGCTGTTTTTT. This codes for CASSSTTGELFF.

This clonotype has ten or more counts. The gene calls are TRBV19 and TRBJ2-1; D gene uncertain. V was cut by 1 base and J by 8 bases, with 9 bases left in between. The CDR3 runs 13 residues. Germline V gene sequence: CDR1 LNHDA, CDR2 SQIVND (reference sequence). The CDR3 sequence: CASSIGRKDEQFF. CDR3 DNA: TGTGCCAGTAGTATAGGCAGAAAGGATGAGCAGTTCTTC. Combining the CDR3 with reference TRBV19 and TRBJ2-1 gives the whole variable domain DGGITQSPKYLFRKEGQNVTLSCEQNLNHDAMYWYRQDPGQGLRLIYYSQIVNDFQKGDIAEGYSVSREKKESFPLTVTSAQKNPTAFYLCASSIGRKDEQFFGPGTRLTVL.

This clonotype was counted at least ten times. This rearrangement joins TRBV9 to TRBJ2-6, with D uncertain. V lost 2 bases, J lost 0 bases, and 3 bases lay in between. Germline CDR1 is SGDLS and CDR2 is YYNGEE. The CDR3 length is 14 residues. CDR3 in amino acids: CASSVRSGANVLTF. The CDR3 DNA follows: TGTGCCAGCAGCGTTCGCTCTGGGGCCAACGTCCTGACTTTC.

By share, this clonotype ranks as medium-sized. The chain is built from TRBV20-1 and TRBJ2-7, with D possibly being TRBD2 (6 bases). The CDR3 is 14 amino acids. Trimming took off 5 bases at V and 0 bases at J, with 14 bases between the two ends. CDR1 is DFQATT and CDR2 is SNEGSKA in the germline V gene (reference sequence). The CDR3, as DNA: TGCAGTGCTGTCCGGGACTCCAACTCCTACGAGCAGTACTTC. Its protein product is CSAVRDSNSYEQYF.